This T cell receptor beta chain originates from a study of blood T cell repertoires in COVID-19. Authors' data handling: Amplifying reference gene primers gave estimates of nucleated cell counts. Sequenced by immunoSEQ multiplex PCR; TCRdb stores in-frame clones only, minus some. That table furnishes V, J and clone size, whereas the DNA furnished D and trimming. The sample shows under 350,000 clones, approximately 83% of them seen only once. The V gene end was trimmed by 5 bases and the J gene end by 0 bases; junction bases not matched to a gene: 7. The CDR3 extends over 15 amino acids. Germline V lookup: CDR1 LNHDA, CDR2 SQIVND (reference sequence).

The chain has TRBV19 and TRBJ2-7; 7 bases map to TRBD2. Sequenced sample: PBMCs or T cells enriched from blood (not recorded which). The TCR was taken from a woman aged 40 to 50 with acute COVID-19. The CDR3 region is CASSFGGLYSYEQYF. The CDR3 DNA reads TGTGCCAGTAGTTTTGGGGGACTATACTCCTACGAGCAGTACTTC.